This T cell receptor beta chain derives from a study of breast tumors, draining lymph nodes, adjacent tissues. This clonotype was seen at least ten times. Its antigen is still unknown. TCRdb passed the multiplex PCR reads through MiXCR, listing each CDR3 protein once. The sample includes some 65,000 distinct CDR3 sequences, around two fifths of them seen just once. Study observations and caveats: Compared with basal-like, luminal-like tumors shared significantly more repertoire with nontumor tissue. The lymph node origin of tumor T cells was framed as consistent with a hypothesis, not demonstrated. Data fit most tumor T cells coming from lymph node, expanding in tumor. Tumors had less TCR diversity than lymph nodes, more than nontumor tissue.

The CDR3 is 14 residues long. V lost 5 bases, J lost 5 bases, and 5 bases stayed unmatched. In germline, CDR1 is MDHEN, CDR2 SYDVKM. Sample: breast tumor tissue. The source of this sequence is a female donor with breast cancer. Some clones in this sample may be carry-over from other donors' samples. The chain is built from TRBV28 and TRBJ1-5; 8 bases fit TRBD1. CDR3 sequence: CASSHYRGDQPQHF. The CDR3 DNA sequence: TGTGCCAGCAGTCATTACAGGGGGGATCAGCCCCAGCATTTT.